A selection of T cell receptor beta chains follows, all from one sample in a study of PD-1 blockade in mismatch repair-deficient tumors. The data were produced by immunoSEQ multiplex PCR, yet TCRdb's version contains in-frame clones alone and is incomplete. The sample includes roughly 32,000 clones, 80% seen only once; the top ten take roughly 3.5%. The starting material was PBMCs, obtained around 6 weeks after starting pembrolizumab. The origin of the receptors is an adult with mismatch repair-deficient cancer. The CDR3 runs from the conserved cysteine through the conserved F or W. The order of the fields is CDR3 protein, CDR3 DNA, V gene, clone size, J gene, D gene. The D gene is left open where the match is weak. Not all rows give a size; the values are once, few, many and, for expanded clones, a class.

CASSGTGGRSEKLFF TGCGCCAGCAGCGGAACAGGGGGCAGGAGTGAAAAACTGTTTTTT TRBV5-1 once TRBJ1-4 TRBD1
CASSMGQRPNYGYTF TGTGCCAGTAGTATGGGACAGCGTCCTAACTATGGCTACACCTTC TRBV19 - TRBJ1-2 TRBD1
CSVEIQGLNYGYTF TGCAGCGTTGAGATCCAGGGCCTTAACTATGGCTACACCTTC TRBV29-1 - TRBJ1-2 -
CASSPKTGWALRAFF TGTGCCAGCAGTCCTAAGACAGGGTGGGCGCTTCGAGCTTTCTTT TRBV28 - TRBJ1-1 TRBD1
CASSYSGQRTYNEQFF TGTGCCAGCAGTTATTCAGGACAGCGAACCTACAATGAGCAGTTCTTC TRBV6-5 - TRBJ2-1 -
CASSEQGQPQHF TGTGCCAGCAGTGAACAGGGGCAGCCCCAGCATTTT TRBV6-5 few TRBJ1-5 TRBD1
CASSLGSGMGQETQYF TGCGCCAGCAGCTTGGGGTCAGGGATGGGGCAAGAGACCCAGTACTTC TRBV5-1 few TRBJ2-5 -
CASSLGGYTDTQYF TGCGCCAGCAGCTTGGGAGGATACACAGATACGCAGTATTTT TRBV5-1 - TRBJ2-3 -
CASSLLVQDNEQFF TGTGCCAGCAGCTTGCTAGTTCAAGACAATGAGCAGTTCTTC TRBV7-9 - TRBJ2-1 -
CASSVSLAGVNEQFF TGTGCCAGCAGCGTATCACTAGCGGGAGTAAATGAGCAGTTCTTC TRBV9 once TRBJ2-1 TRBD2
CASSLFERGGEQYF TGTGCCAGCAGTTTATTCGAGCGGGGGGGGGAGCAGTACTTC TRBV27 - TRBJ2-7 TRBD2
CASGQAYGYTF TGTGCCAGCGGGCAGGCCTATGGCTACACCTTC TRBV7-6 - TRBJ1-2 -
CASSQEPELAGVGTGNEQFF TGCGCCAGCAGCCAAGAACCGGAACTAGCGGGCGTGGGAACTGGCAATGAGCAGTTCTTC TRBV4-1 - TRBJ2-1 TRBD2
CASKKGGTGGIGNQPQHF TGTGCCAGCAAAAAAGGAGGGACAGGGGGCATTGGCAATCAGCCCCAGCATTTT TRBV28 - TRBJ1-5 TRBD1
CASLFFYEQYF TGTGCCAGCTTATTTTTCTACGAGCAGTACTTC TRBV2 - TRBJ2-7 -
CASSLFSTGYRDEQFF TGTGCCAGCAGCTTATTTAGTACAGGGTATCGCGATGAGCAGTTCTTC TRBV7-9 - TRBJ2-1 -
CASRDPGLSLEVQYF TGTGCCAGCAGGGATCCGGGACTATCTCTGGAAGTGCAGTACTTC TRBV2 - TRBJ2-7 TRBD2
CSVERWTVGNTIYF TGCAGCGTTGAAAGGTGGACTGTTGGAAACACCATATATTTT TRBV29-1 few TRBJ1-3 -
CASSPPAGELFF TGTGCCAGCAGCCCTCCCGCCGGGGAGCTGTTTTTT TRBV9 - TRBJ2-2 -
CASSLVLAGNSYEQYF TGTGCCAGCAGCTTGGTGCTAGCGGGAAATTCGTACGAGCAGTACTTC TRBV5-4 - TRBJ2-7 TRBD2
CASSLGGLGTEAFF TGCGCCAGCAGCTTGGGGGGGCTCGGCACTGAAGCTTTCTTT TRBV5-1 once TRBJ1-1 -
CASSPRDRKGGDTQYF TGTGCCAGCAGCCCACGGGACAGGAAGGGAGGAGATACGCAGTATTTT TRBV7-8 - TRBJ2-3 TRBD1
CASKTGGINTGELFF TGTGCCAGTAAGACAGGGGGAATAAACACCGGGGAGCTGTTTTTT TRBV19 - TRBJ2-2 TRBD1
CASSFQGGQPQHF TGTGCCAGCAGTTTCCAGGGGGGCCAGCCCCAGCATTTT TRBV27 - TRBJ1-5 TRBD1
CASSIVGTRRGRFGSQPQHF TGTGCCAGTAGTATAGTCGGGACACGCCGGGGCCGGTTTGGTAGTCAGCCCCAGCATTTT TRBV19 - TRBJ1-5 -
CASSFTGGRGQPQHF TGCGCCAGCAGCTTTACAGGGGGCAGAGGTCAGCCCCAGCATTTT TRBV5-1 - TRBJ1-5 TRBD1
CASSPRSEVTDTQYF TGTGCCAGCAGTCCTCGATCGGAGGTGACAGATACGCAGTATTTT TRBV6-5 - TRBJ2-3 -
CASSPGWGGRTNNEQFF TGTGCCAGCAGCCCCGGCTGGGGCGGGAGGACCAACAATGAGCAGTTCTTC TRBV7-9 medium-sized TRBJ2-1 TRBD2
CASSWRRLAADTQYF TGTGCCAGCAGCTGGCGAAGACTAGCTGCAGATACGCAGTATTTT TRBV7-8 - TRBJ2-3 TRBD2
CASSFDSGGETQYF TGTGCCAGCAGCTTCGACTCAGGGGGGGAGACCCAGTACTTC TRBV5-4 - TRBJ2-5 -
CASSQDPTSGESSEQYF TGCGCCAGCAGCCAAGATCCGACTAGCGGAGAGTCTTCCGAGCAGTACTTC TRBV4-1 - TRBJ2-7 TRBD2
CASRDRGNSYEQYF TGTGCCAGCAGGGACAGGGGGAACTCCTACGAGCAGTACTTC TRBV28 few TRBJ2-7 TRBD1
CASSFPENQETQYF TGTGCCAGCAGTTTTCCAGAAAACCAAGAGACCCAGTACTTC TRBV28 - TRBJ2-5 -
CASTPQRTGGEKLFF TGTGCCAGCACCCCTCAAAGGACAGGTGGTGAAAAACTGTTTTTT TRBV7-8 few TRBJ1-4 TRBD1
CASSFLLAGEGTDTQYF TGTGCCAGCAGCTTCTTACTAGCGGGGGAAGGCACAGATACGCAGTATTTT TRBV7-9 - TRBJ2-3 TRBD2
CASSSIPFTGFTNEKLFF TGCGCCAGCAGCTCTATTCCGTTCACCGGTTTCACTAATGAAAAACTGTTTTTT TRBV4-1 once TRBJ1-4 -
CASSKKPGVGGYTF TGTGCCAGCAGCAAAAAGCCAGGGGTGGGTGGCTACACCTTC TRBV21-1 - TRBJ1-2 -
CASSPRGRASNTGELFF TGTGCCAGCAGCCCAAGGGGCAGGGCTTCGAACACCGGGGAGCTGTTTTTT TRBV7-9 - TRBJ2-2 -
CASSPGLAGGLTGELFF TGCGCCAGCAGCCCAGGACTAGCGGGAGGGCTCACCGGGGAGCTGTTTTTT TRBV5-1 - TRBJ2-2 TRBD2
CASSPGTEETQYF TGCGCCAGCAGCCCCGGGACAGAAGAGACCCAGTACTTC TRBV5-1 few TRBJ2-5 TRBD1
CASSVGPQANQPQHF TGTGCCAGTAGTGTCGGTCCCCAGGCCAATCAGCCCCAGCATTTT TRBV19 - TRBJ1-5 -